The clone carrying this T cell receptor (beta chain) was counted only a few times. The assay was immunoSEQ multiplex PCR, and TCRdb's table has in-frame clones only and misses some. The table has over 200,000 clones, around 89% seen once. This sample stems from a study of blood T cell repertoires in COVID-19. This CDR3 contains 18 residues. Germline CDR1 reads KGHSH; CDR2 reads LQKENI. The V gene end was trimmed by 0 bases and the J gene end by 6 bases; junction bases not matched to a gene: 11. The specimen was peripheral blood. This clonotype was sampled from a middle-aged woman with acute or convalescent COVID-19. This chain links TRBV18 with TRBJ1-5; 10 bases are a match to TRBD1. The CDR3 protein is CASSPPKGTGENSQPQHF. DNA for the CDR3: TGTGCCAGCTCACCACCAAAAGGGACAGGGGAGAATAGTCAGCCCCAGCATTTT.